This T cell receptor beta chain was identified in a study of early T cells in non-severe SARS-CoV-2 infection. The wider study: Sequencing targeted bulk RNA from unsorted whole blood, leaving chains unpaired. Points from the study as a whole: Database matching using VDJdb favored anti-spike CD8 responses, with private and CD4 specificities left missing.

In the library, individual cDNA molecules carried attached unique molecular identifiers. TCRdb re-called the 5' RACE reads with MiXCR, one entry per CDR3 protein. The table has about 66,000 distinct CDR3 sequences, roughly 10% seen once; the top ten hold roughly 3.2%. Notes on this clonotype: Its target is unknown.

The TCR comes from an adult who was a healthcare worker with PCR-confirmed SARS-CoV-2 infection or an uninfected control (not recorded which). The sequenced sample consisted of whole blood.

The CDR3, as DNA: TGTGCCAGCAGTCCCCCAACCGTTGACAATGAGCAGTTCTTC. Encoded protein: CASSPPTVDNEQFF. The chain has TRBV27 and TRBJ2-1; D not resolved. Germline-derived CDR1 and CDR2 are MNHEY and SMNVEV (reference sequence). V lost 5 bases and J 5 bases, leaving 13 bases between the germline ends. There are 14 residues in the CDR3.